Listed below are T cell receptor beta chains from one sample, sequenced in a study of T cell changes during pregnancy in multiple sclerosis. Sequencing was performed with immunoSEQ multiplex PCR; in TCRdb, only in-frame clones are kept and a portion is missing. The sample includes fewer than 50,000 clones, approximately 90% of them seen just once. This sample comprised CD4+ T cells from peripheral blood mononuclear cells, obtained in the second trimester of pregnancy. These receptor sequences come from a female donor in good health, enrolled as a control in a pregnancy study. The CDR3 runs from the conserved cysteine through the conserved F or W. Fields, in order: D gene, V gene, J gene, CDR3 protein. The D gene is left open where the match is weak.

D gene: -
V gene: TRBV28
J gene: TRBJ1-2
CDR3 protein: CASKGRVGGYTF

D gene: TRBD1
V gene: TRBV6-6
J gene: TRBJ1-3
CDR3 protein: CASSWDRLLGNTIYF

D gene: TRBD1
V gene: TRBV2
J gene: TRBJ2-2
CDR3 protein: CASSDEGAQNTGELFF

D gene: TRBD1
V gene: TRBV7-6
J gene: TRBJ1-4
CDR3 protein: CASSSPTGTGDEKLFF

D gene: TRBD1
V gene: TRBV4-2
J gene: TRBJ1-1
CDR3 protein: CASSLEGTGGTEAFF

D gene: -
V gene: TRBV20-1
J gene: TRBJ2-1
CDR3 protein: CSARWGGAEFF

D gene: TRBD1
V gene: TRBV7-2
J gene: TRBJ1-6
CDR3 protein: CASSPTGVGNSPLHF

D gene: TRBD2
V gene: TRBV11-1
J gene: TRBJ2-3
CDR3 protein: CASSRSSGGSTDTQYF

D gene: -
V gene: TRBV7-7
J gene: TRBJ2-3
CDR3 protein: CASSPSRGSTDTQYF

D gene: -
V gene: TRBV14
J gene: TRBJ1-6
CDR3 protein: CASSHPGLSSNSPLHF

D gene: TRBD1
V gene: TRBV11-3
J gene: TRBJ1-1
CDR3 protein: CASSLGQGRGTEAFF

D gene: -
V gene: TRBV25-1
J gene: TRBJ1-2
CDR3 protein: CASSEWQGGYTF

D gene: TRBD1
V gene: TRBV4-2
J gene: TRBJ2-1
CDR3 protein: CASSQVGGQGFNEQFF

D gene: -
V gene: TRBV4-3
J gene: TRBJ1-4
CDR3 protein: CASSQNPRLLGEKLFF

D gene: -
V gene: TRBV7-6
J gene: TRBJ2-6
CDR3 protein: CASSPRKTGANVLTF

D gene: TRBD2
V gene: TRBV7-9
J gene: TRBJ2-1
CDR3 protein: CASLQAGGSYNEQFF

D gene: -
V gene: TRBV4-1
J gene: TRBJ2-2
CDR3 protein: CASSYSRARDTGELFF

D gene: -
V gene: TRBV6-5
J gene: TRBJ1-1
CDR3 protein: CASSYSGATWNTEAFF

D gene: TRBD2
V gene: TRBV9
J gene: TRBJ2-7
CDR3 protein: CASSVAPGEGFYEQYF

D gene: TRBD2
V gene: TRBV7-3
J gene: TRBJ2-1
CDR3 protein: CASSFTAGVGNEQFF

D gene: TRBD2
V gene: TRBV7-2
J gene: TRBJ2-2
CDR3 protein: CASSPHSGGGTGELFF

D gene: -
V gene: TRBV5-8
J gene: TRBJ2-2
CDR3 protein: CASSLATRAASTGELFF

D gene: -
V gene: TRBV6-6
J gene: TRBJ1-6
CDR3 protein: CASSPLDSRSPLHF

D gene: -
V gene: TRBV6-1
J gene: TRBJ2-7
CDR3 protein: CASRLQGDEQYF

D gene: -
V gene: TRBV11-3
J gene: TRBJ1-1
CDR3 protein: CASSLTGGTEAFF

D gene: -
V gene: TRBV21-1
J gene: TRBJ2-1
CDR3 protein: CASSKKFSGGSNNEQFF

D gene: -
V gene: TRBV5-1
J gene: TRBJ1-1
CDR3 protein: CASSLSGGQAFF

D gene: TRBD2
V gene: TRBV7-2
J gene: TRBJ2-1
CDR3 protein: CASSLVLAGGRNEQFF

D gene: TRBD1
V gene: TRBV9
J gene: TRBJ2-7
CDR3 protein: CASSAGQGIYEQYF

D gene: TRBD1
V gene: TRBV18
J gene: TRBJ1-1
CDR3 protein: CASSPRAGGALTEAFF

D gene: -
V gene: TRBV23-1
J gene: TRBJ1-5
CDR3 protein: CASTADQPQHF

D gene: -
V gene: TRBV6-1
J gene: TRBJ1-5
CDR3 protein: CASSESTAYSNQPQHF

D gene: -
V gene: TRBV5-8
J gene: TRBJ1-3
CDR3 protein: CASSSRGGLNTIYF

D gene: -
V gene: TRBV7-9
J gene: TRBJ1-4
CDR3 protein: CASSLVGGNAEKLFF

D gene: -
V gene: TRBV6-1
J gene: TRBJ1-6
CDR3 protein: CASRDTNRDSPLHF

D gene: TRBD1
V gene: TRBV4-3
J gene: TRBJ1-2
CDR3 protein: CASSLNSGTANYGYTF

D gene: -
V gene: TRBV10-3
J gene: TRBJ1-5
CDR3 protein: CAISEGTLGFLGNQPQHF

D gene: TRBD1
V gene: TRBV14
J gene: TRBJ1-2
CDR3 protein: CASSFQGAYGYTF

D gene: TRBD2
V gene: TRBV5-6
J gene: TRBJ2-5
CDR3 protein: CASSRTSGAQETQYF

D gene: TRBD1
V gene: TRBV9
J gene: TRBJ2-1
CDR3 protein: CASSVRDRANEQFF

D gene: -
V gene: TRBV15
J gene: TRBJ2-6
CDR3 protein: CATSTGGDRSGANVLTF